These T cell receptor beta chains were read from a single sample in a study of cytomegalovirus exposure and HLA in healthy donors. The repertoire was sequenced with immunoSEQ multiplex PCR; TCRdb's copy has only in-frame clones and lacks some. The repertoire includes approximately 130,000 clones, 85% to 90% of them detected once, and 6.7% sits in the top ten. The sequenced sample consisted of PBMCs. These receptors all stem from a woman in her twenties or thirties in good health and CMV-seropositive. CDR3s include the opening cysteine and the closing phenylalanine or tryptophan.

TRBV5-1	TRBJ2-1	CASSAADSYNEQFF
TRBV2	TRBJ2-7	CASSGALASYEQYF
TRBV5-1	TRBJ2-3	CATAPGDSTDTQYF
TRBV6-5	TRBJ1-1	CASSRTENTEAFF
TRBV18	TRBJ2-7	CASSPGLAGGYEQYF
TRBV6-5	TRBJ2-7	CASSYEAGGRTEQYF
TRBV6-1	TRBJ1-2	CASSERGSRYGYTF
TRBV9	TRBJ2-7	CASSVVGVGFEQYF
TRBV18	TRBJ2-1	CASSPIGDRGFNEQFF
TRBV7-2	TRBJ2-7	CASSLGGPPYEQYF
TRBV19	TRBJ1-2	CASNRDRNYGYTF
TRBV30	TRBJ1-2	CAWSGQGASGYTF
TRBV7-8	TRBJ2-5	CASSLVATELGKTQYF
TRBV25-1	TRBJ1-2	CASSDAGYGYTF
TRBV30	TRBJ2-1	CAWSRLAGNEQFF
TRBV9	TRBJ2-2	CASSVPTGEVTGELFF
TRBV11-2	TRBJ2-2	CASSLGLAGDVGTGELFF
TRBV28	TRBJ2-2	CASRLTGPGELFF
TRBV6-1	TRBJ1-5	CASSEDGRRVFPNQPQHF
TRBV19	TRBJ2-1	CASSTLGGRGINEQFF